A single sample is the source of the 9 T cell receptor beta chains below, sequenced in a study of tumor-infiltrating lymphocytes in localized non-small cell lung cancer. The table came from immunoSEQ multiplex PCR; TCRdb's copy has only in-frame clones and leaves some out. The profile shows some 15,000 clones, 73% of them singletons. Input material: lung tumor tissue. The receptors here all came from a human donor with non-small cell lung cancer.

The CDR3 here is CASSPRTSGGAETQYF. CDR3 DNA: TGTGCCAGCAGCCCCCGGACTAGCGGGGGGGCGGAGACCCAGTACTTC. This sequence joins TRBV5-4 and TRBJ2-5; 15 bases map to TRBD2. There are 16 residues in the CDR3. CDR1 SGHNT and CDR2 YYREEE come from the germline V gene (reference sequence). Trimming removed 4 bases from V and 5 bases from J; junction bases left unmatched: 6.

The chain recombines TRBV6-1 with TRBJ2-3; tentative D call: TRBD2 (6 bases). Germline CDR1 and CDR2: MNHNS and SASEGT. The CDR3 extends over 15 amino acids. V was cut by 6 bases and J by 6 bases, with 19 bases left in between. The CDR3: CASRGLTGAGDTQYF. CDR3 in DNA: TGTGCCAGCAGGGGGTTGACGGGAGCAGGGGATACGCAGTATTTT.

This sequence joins TRBV15 and TRBJ1-4, with a weak D call TRBD1 (5 bases). CDR1 is LNHNV, CDR2 YYDKDF, per germline (reference sequence). CDR3 length equals 16 residues. V shed 1 base and J shed 5 bases, with 14 bases lying between them. The CDR3 coding sequence is TGTGCCACCAGCAGAGGCGGTTTGGGGGGGAATGAAAAACTGTTTTTT. Translating it yields CATSRGGLGGNEKLFF.

V gene TRBV27 combines with J gene TRBJ1-1, with D unresolved. V dropped 3 bases and J dropped 4 bases, with 9 bases sitting between them. Germline CDR1 is MNHEY and CDR2 is SMNVEV (reference sequence). This CDR3 is built from 13 residues. The CDR3 is CASSLLDTTEAFF. As DNA, the CDR3 is TGTGCCAGCAGTTTGCTCGACACCACTGAAGCTTTCTTT.

This clone was counted between two and nine times. The chain uses TRBV21-1 and TRBJ2-5; no check of the table's D call, TRBD2, against the DNA was made. TRBV21-1 is reported as a pseudogene. The CDR3 runs to 16 residues. The CDR3 bases are TGTGCCAGCAGCAAAGTGGAGGGTAGGATGGCAGAGACCCAGTACTTC. This translates into CASSKVEGRMAETQYF.

This clone was seen more than once but under ten times. V usage is TRBV28 and J usage is TRBJ2-7, with TRBD1 as a possible D gene (6 bases). Between the trimmed V and J ends, which lost 6 bases and 4 bases, there was a span of 10 bases. The CDR3 length is 12 residues. CDR1 and CDR2 from the germline V gene are MDHEN and SYDVKM. This chain's CDR3 is CASRGRGYEQYF. DNA for the CDR3: TGTGCCAGCAGGGGAAGGGGGTACGAGCAGTACTTC. Filled out from reference TRBV28 and TRBJ2-7, the complete variable domain reads DVKVTQSSRYLVKRTGEKVFLECVQDMDHENMFWYRQDPGLGLRLIYFSYDVKMKEKGDIPEGYSVSREKKERFSLILESASTNQTSMYLCASRGRGYEQYFGPGTRLTVT.

This chain links TRBV6-1 with TRBJ2-7; no clear D gene. Germline V CDR1 and CDR2: MNHNS, SASEGT. CDR3 length: 13 residues. Trimming took 2 bases from V and 3 from J, leaving 8 bases between them. DNA of the CDR3: TGTGCCAGCAGTGAATTACAGCTCTACGAGCAGTACTTC. It specifies CASSELQLYEQYF.

In its sample, this clone was seen a few times. The chain recombines TRBV5-1 with TRBJ1-2; D unclear. Germline V gene sequence: CDR1 SGHRS, CDR2 YFSETQ. The CDR3 has 13 residues. V lost 4 bases and J 4 bases, leaving 11 bases between the germline ends. The CDR3 DNA is TGCGCCAGCAGCCGAAGCCGGGCCTATGGCTACACCTTC. Protein product: CASSRSRAYGYTF. The full variable domain, its missing parts supplied by reference TRBV5-1 and TRBJ1-2, is KAGVTQTPRYLIKTRGQQVTLSCSPISGHRSVSWYQQTPGQGLQFLFEYFSETQRNKGNFPGRFSGRQFSNSRSEMNVSTLELGDSALYLCASSRSRAYGYTFGSGTRLTVV.

The V and J genes are TRBV5-1 and TRBJ2-1; D not resolved. The CDR3 is 11 amino acids. Trimming shortened V by 0 bases and J by 10 bases, and 5 bases separated the two germline ends. The germline V gene has CDR1 SGHRS and CDR2 YFSETQ. In DNA, the CDR3 is TGCGCCAGCAGCTTGGATGCGGAGCAGTTCTTC. Its translation is CASSLDAEQFF.